These 10 T cell receptor beta chains share one sample of origin, sequenced in a study of CD8+ T cells in alopecia areata. RNA extraction was followed by reverse transcription into cDNA, which acted as the sequencing template. Assay: immunoSEQ multiplex PCR; the TCRdb copy retains only in-frame clones and omits some. The sample holds roughly 250,000 clones, about two thirds seen once. Sequencing used CD4+ T cells sorted from blood, obtained at week 0. The receptors here all came from a human donor with alopecia areata.

V and J are TRBV4-1 and TRBJ2-7; TRBD1 or TRBD2 may be the D gene (7 bases each). In germline, CDR1 is MGHRA, CDR2 YSYEKL. V was shortened by 0 bases and J by 3 bases, with 12 bases between the two germline ends. The CDR3 loop spans 15 amino acids. The CDR3 DNA is TGCGCCAGCAGCCAAGAGACAGGGAGGGTCTACGAGCAGTACTTC. Protein: CASSQETGRVYEQYF.

The chain couples TRBV30 to TRBJ2-3; perhaps TRBD2 as D (6 bases). The CDR3 totals 14 residues. The ends were cut back, 5 bases at V and 1 base at J, with 13 bases in the middle. Germline V gene lookup returns CDR1 GTSNPN and CDR2 SVGIG (reference sequence). The CDR3 sequence: CAWDSGTRTDTQYF. The DNA for the CDR3 is TGTGCCTGGGACTCAGGGACTCGCACAGATACGCAGTATTTT.

This chain connects TRBV11-2 to TRBJ2-2; D is ambiguous. The germline gives CDR1 SGHAT, CDR2 FQNNGV. V gave up 3 bases and J gave up 4 bases, with 12 bases separating them. The CDR3 consists of 15 residues. The CDR3 coding sequence is TGTGCCAGCAGCTTTAGTCGGCTGCGCACCGGGGAGCTGTTTTTT. It is translated as CASSFSRLRTGELFF.

The table lists this clone with a few counts. The chain joins TRBV2 to TRBJ2-5; D is unresolved. With 7 bases removed from V and 5 bases from J, the gap between germline ends came to 14 bases. CDR1 and CDR2 (germline): SNHLY, FYNNEI. CDR3 length: 13 amino acids. CDR3 nucleotides: TGTGCCAGCAAGAAAAGGCAGCAGGAGACCCAGTACTTC. Translating it yields CASKKRQQETQYF.

This chain uses TRBV20-1 with TRBJ1-1; D may be TRBD1 (6 bases). This CDR3 is built from 11 residues. Trimming left V 4 bases short and J 11 bases short, with 14 bases between. Germline lookup yields CDR1 DFQATT and CDR2 SNEGSKA (reference sequence). The CDR3: CSANSRGGAFF. In DNA form, the CDR3 reads TGCAGTGCTAATTCCAGGGGAGGGGCTTTCTTT.

The chain uses TRBV25-1 and TRBJ1-2; D is unclear. Germline assignment: CDR1 MGHDK and CDR2 SYGVNS. The ends were cut back, 5 bases at V and 4 bases at J, with 11 bases in the middle. The CDR3 extends over 13 amino acids. CDR3 amino acids: CASSIGLLYGYTF. The CDR3 DNA reads as TGTGCCAGCAGTATAGGGCTCCTCTATGGCTACACCTTC.

The rearrangement links TRBV27 to TRBJ1-1; D is possibly TRBD1 (5 bases). Germline assignment: CDR1 MNHEY and CDR2 SMNVEV (reference sequence). V was clipped by 1 base and J by 3 bases, with 9 bases between them. There are 14 residues in the CDR3. CDR3 DNA sequence: TGTGCCAGCAGTTTATGGCCCAGGGACACTGAAGCTTTCTTT. Amino acids: CASSLWPRDTEAFF.

This chain connects TRBV18 to TRBJ2-1; 9 bases are a match to TRBD2. Trimming removed 3 bases from V and 8 bases from J; junction bases left unmatched: 11. The CDR3 runs to 16 residues. CDR1 and CDR2 (germline): KGHSH, LQKENI. The CDR3 is CASSPDLRGGADEQFF. CDR3 bases: TGTGCCAGCTCACCGGACTTGCGGGGGGGCGCGGATGAGCAGTTCTTC. The variable domain in full, with the rest retrieved from reference TRBV18 and TRBJ2-1, is NAGVMQNPRHLVRRRGQEARLRCSPMKGHSHVYWYRQLPEEGLKFMVYLQKENIIDESGMPKERFSAEFPKEGPSILRIQQVVRGDSAAYFCASSPDLRGGADEQFFGPGTRLTVL.

The V call is TRBV5-6, the J call TRBJ1-2; no reliable D call. V was cut by 5 bases and J by 8 bases, with 16 bases left in between. CDR3 size: 13 residues. Germline V gene lookup returns CDR1 SGHDT and CDR2 YYEEEE. CDR3 sequence (DNA): TGTGCCAGCAGACCGGGAATGAATGAAGGCTACACCTTC. The encoded protein is CASRPGMNEGYTF.

The rearrangement joins TRBV7-2 to TRBJ2-7; 9 bases align to TRBD1. V shed 0 bases, J shed 1 base, and the junction held 1 base outside the gene matches. This CDR3 has 15 amino acids. Germline loops: CDR1 SGHTA, CDR2 FQGNSA. CDR3 sequence reads: CASSLAGQGSYEQYF. In DNA form, the CDR3 reads TGTGCCAGCAGCTTAGCCGGACAGGGGTCCTACGAGCAGTACTTC.